This T cell receptor (beta chain) came from a study of shared clonotypes between healthy human individuals. Background on the study: Each donor contributed plates that comprised three CD4 naive, three CD4 memory, two CD8 naive and one CD8 memory.

Naive-designated CD8 cells lacked CD45RO, were positively enriched for CCR7, and omitted terminally differentiated effector memory CD45RA+ cells. In the case of this clone: The antigen remains undetermined.

Study-wide findings and caveats: Few donors limited the genetic and exposure-history diversity represented.

Germline assignment: CDR1 MDHEN and CDR2 SYDVKM. J lost 1 base, V lost 5 bases, and 9 bases had no gene match. CDR3 length: 16 amino acids. Repertoires were generated with immunoSEQ multiplex PCR, while TCRdb's copy carries only in-frame clones and drops some. The sample contains hundreds of thousands of clones, 90% to 97% of which appear only once. The chain employs TRBV28 and TRBJ2-3, with TRBD1 matching over 7 bases. The clonotype comes from a woman in her 30s in good health. Specimen: naive CD8+ T cells sorted from blood. The CDR3 DNA sequence: TGTGCCAGCAGTCCGTTCACAGGGGACGGCACAGATACGCAGTATTTT. The encoded protein is CASSPFTGDGTDTQYF.